The 4 T cell receptor beta chains reported below all come from one sample, sequenced in a study of CD8+ T cells in alopecia areata. RNA was extracted and reverse transcribed into cDNA as the sequencing template. The table came from immunoSEQ multiplex PCR; TCRdb's copy has only in-frame clones and leaves some out. The table records roughly 200,000 clones, around 50% of them present only once. As to treatment: oral pan-JAK inhibitor, 5-10 mg twice daily. Sequenced here: CD8+ T cells sorted from blood, sampled at week 24, from a patient treated with tofacitinib. The receptors come from a human donor with alopecia areata.

Details on this clone: Other DNA sequences of this sample code for an identical CDR3. The chain is built from TRBV5-1 and TRBJ1-1; D unclear. Germline assignment: CDR1 SGHRS and CDR2 YFSETQ. Trimming stripped 0 bases from V and 0 bases from J, with 3 bases between. The CDR3 contains 13 residues. The CDR3: CASSLGMNTEAFF. CDR3 nucleotide sequence: TGCGCCAGCAGCTTGGGGATGAACACTGAAGCTTTCTTT.

The chain employs TRBV7-9 and TRBJ2-7, with no clear D. Germline loops: CDR1 SEHNR, CDR2 FQNEAQ (reference sequence). V dropped 4 bases and J dropped 3 bases, with 16 bases sitting between them. This CDR3 has 15 amino acids. The CDR3: CASSSRLGPHYEQYF. The CDR3 nucleotides are TGTGCCAGCAGCTCAAGGCTCGGGCCCCACTACGAGCAGTACTTC.

The chain's CDR3 is CASSAGVGTEAFF. The CDR3 DNA follows: TGTGCCAGCAGCGCGGGGGTGGGCACTGAAGCTTTCTTT. The chain carries TRBV5-6 and TRBJ1-1; D is perhaps TRBD1 (5 bases). Trimming took off 4 bases at V and 4 bases at J, with 11 bases between the two ends. CDR3 length: 13 amino acids. From germline, CDR1 is SGHDT and CDR2 YYEEEE. The full variable domain, with the rest looked up from reference TRBV5-6 and TRBJ1-1, is DAGVTQSPTHLIKTRGQQVTLRCSPKSGHDTVSWYQQALGQGPQFIFQYYEEEERQRGNFPDRFSGHQFPNYSSELNVNALLLGDSALYLCASSAGVGTEAFFGQGTRLTVV.

This clone has a handful of counts. The gene calls are TRBV5-1 and TRBJ2-5; D gene uncertain. V lost 7 bases to trimming and J lost 2 bases, with 15 bases between them. Looked up from germline, CDR1 is SGHRS and CDR2 is YFSETQ. There are 14 residues in the CDR3. The DNA for the CDR3 is TGCGCCAGCGGAGCTTGGATGGGACAAGAGACCCAGTACTTC. This encodes CASGAWMGQETQYF.